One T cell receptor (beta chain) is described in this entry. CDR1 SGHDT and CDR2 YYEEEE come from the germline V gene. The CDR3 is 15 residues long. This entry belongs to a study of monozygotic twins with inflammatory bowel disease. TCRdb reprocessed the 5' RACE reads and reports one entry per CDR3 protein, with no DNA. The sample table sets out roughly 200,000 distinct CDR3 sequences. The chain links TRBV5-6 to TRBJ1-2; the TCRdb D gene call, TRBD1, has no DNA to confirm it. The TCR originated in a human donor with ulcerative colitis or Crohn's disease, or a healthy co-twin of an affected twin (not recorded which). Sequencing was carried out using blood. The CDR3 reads CASSPPKGRDYGYTF.